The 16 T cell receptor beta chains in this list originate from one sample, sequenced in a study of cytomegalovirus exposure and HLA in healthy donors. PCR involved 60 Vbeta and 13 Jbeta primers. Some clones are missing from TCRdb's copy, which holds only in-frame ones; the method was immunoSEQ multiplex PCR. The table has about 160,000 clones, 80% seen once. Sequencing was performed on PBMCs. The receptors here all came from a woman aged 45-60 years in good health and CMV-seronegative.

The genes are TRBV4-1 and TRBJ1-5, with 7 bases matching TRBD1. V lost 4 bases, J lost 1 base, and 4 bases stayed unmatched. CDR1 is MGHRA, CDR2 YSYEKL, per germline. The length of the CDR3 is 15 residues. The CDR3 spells CASSRAQGSNQPQHF. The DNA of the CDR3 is TGCGCCAGCAGCCGAGCACAGGGGAGCAATCAGCCCCAGCATTTT.

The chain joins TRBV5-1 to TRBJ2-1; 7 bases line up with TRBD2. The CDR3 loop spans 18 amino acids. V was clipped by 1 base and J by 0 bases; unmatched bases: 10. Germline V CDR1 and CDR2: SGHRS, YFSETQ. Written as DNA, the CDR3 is TGCGCCAGCAGCTTGAGGCTAGCGGTTCAGAGCTCCTACAATGAGCAGTTCTTC. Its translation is CASSLRLAVQSSYNEQFF.

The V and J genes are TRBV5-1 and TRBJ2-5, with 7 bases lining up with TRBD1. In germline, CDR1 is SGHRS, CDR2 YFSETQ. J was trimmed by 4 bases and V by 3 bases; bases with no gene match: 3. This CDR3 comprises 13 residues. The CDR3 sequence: CASSSGTAETQYF. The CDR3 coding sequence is TGCGCCAGCAGCTCCGGGACAGCAGAGACCCAGTACTTC.

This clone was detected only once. The CDR3 region is CASSRGQGTYEQYF. The CDR3 DNA is TGTGCCAGCAGCCGGGGACAGGGGACCTACGAGCAGTACTTC. V is TRBV5-8 and J is TRBJ2-7, with 10 bases aligning to TRBD1. The CDR3 spans 14 residues. V lost 4 bases to trimming and J lost 2 bases; unmatched junction nucleotides: 3. The germline gives CDR1 SGHTS, CDR2 YDEGEE.

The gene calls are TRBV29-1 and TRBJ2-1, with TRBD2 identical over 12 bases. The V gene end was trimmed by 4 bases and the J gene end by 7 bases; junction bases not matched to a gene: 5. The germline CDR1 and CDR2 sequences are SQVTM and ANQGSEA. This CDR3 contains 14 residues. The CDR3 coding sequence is TGCAGCGTTGTGGTCCTAGCGGGAGGGAATGAGCAGTTCTTC. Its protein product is CSVVVLAGGNEQFF.

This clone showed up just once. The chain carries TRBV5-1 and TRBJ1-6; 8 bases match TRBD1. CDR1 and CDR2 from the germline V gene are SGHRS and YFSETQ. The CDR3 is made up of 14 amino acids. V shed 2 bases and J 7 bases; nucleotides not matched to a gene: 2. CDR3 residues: CASSLQGVNSPLHF. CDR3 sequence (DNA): TGCGCCAGCAGCTTACAGGGGGTAAATTCACCCCTCCACTTT.

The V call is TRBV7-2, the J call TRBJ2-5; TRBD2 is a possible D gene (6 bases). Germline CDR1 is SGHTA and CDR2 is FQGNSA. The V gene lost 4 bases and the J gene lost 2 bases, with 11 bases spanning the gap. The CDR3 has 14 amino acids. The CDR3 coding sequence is TGTGCCAGCAGCTCGCCCGGGACTCAAGAGACCCAGTACTTC. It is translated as CASSSPGTQETQYF.

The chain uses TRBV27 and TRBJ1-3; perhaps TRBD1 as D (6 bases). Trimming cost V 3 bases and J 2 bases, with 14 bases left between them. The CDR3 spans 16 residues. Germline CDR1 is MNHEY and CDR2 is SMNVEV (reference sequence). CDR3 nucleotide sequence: TGTGCCAGCAGTTTTGGACAGCCGCTTACTGGAAACACCATATATTTT. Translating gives CASSFGQPLTGNTIYF.

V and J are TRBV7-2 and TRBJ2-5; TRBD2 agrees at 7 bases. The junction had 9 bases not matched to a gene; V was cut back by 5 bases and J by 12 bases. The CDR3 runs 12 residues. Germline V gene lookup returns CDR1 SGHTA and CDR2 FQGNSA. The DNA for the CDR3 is TGTGCCAGCAGCCACATAGCGGGTCGGGAGTACTTC. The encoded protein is CASSHIAGREYF.

The CDR3 loop reads CASSWGHLMNTEAFF. The CDR3 DNA is TGTGCCAGCAGCTGGGGACACCTCATGAACACTGAAGCTTTCTTT. The V gene is TRBV7-2, the J gene TRBJ1-1; a weak D match, TRBD1 (6 bases). The CDR3 consists of 15 residues. Germline CDR1 is SGHTA and CDR2 is FQGNSA. V shed 4 bases and J shed 0 bases, with 12 bases lying between them.

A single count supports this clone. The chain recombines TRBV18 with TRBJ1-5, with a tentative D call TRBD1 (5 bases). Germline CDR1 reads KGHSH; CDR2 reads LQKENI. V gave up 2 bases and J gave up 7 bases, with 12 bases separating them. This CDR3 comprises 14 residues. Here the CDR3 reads CASSPEGTRQPQHF. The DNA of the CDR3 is TGTGCCAGCTCACCAGAAGGGACTCGGCAGCCCCAGCATTTT.

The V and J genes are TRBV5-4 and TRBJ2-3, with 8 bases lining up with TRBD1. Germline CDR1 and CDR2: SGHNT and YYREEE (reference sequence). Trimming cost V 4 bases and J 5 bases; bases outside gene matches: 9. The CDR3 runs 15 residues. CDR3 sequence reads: CASSRTGLSRDTQYF. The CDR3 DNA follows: TGTGCCAGCAGCCGGACAGGGCTTAGTCGAGATACGCAGTATTTT.

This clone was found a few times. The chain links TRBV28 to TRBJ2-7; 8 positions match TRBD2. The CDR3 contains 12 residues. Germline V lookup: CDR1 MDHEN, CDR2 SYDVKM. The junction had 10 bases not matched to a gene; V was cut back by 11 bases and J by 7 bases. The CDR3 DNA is TGTGCCCTCGGTGAGCGGGGGTGGGAGCAGTACTTC. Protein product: CALGERGWEQYF.

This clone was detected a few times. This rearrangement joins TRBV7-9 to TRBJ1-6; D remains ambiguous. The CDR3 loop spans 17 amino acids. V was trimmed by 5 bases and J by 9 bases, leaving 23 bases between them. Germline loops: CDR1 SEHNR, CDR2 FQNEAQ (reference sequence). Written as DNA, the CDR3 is TGTGCCAGCAGCCGAACACAACTCCCTCAGGCATCTTCACCCCTCCACTTT. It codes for CASSRTQLPQASSPLHF.

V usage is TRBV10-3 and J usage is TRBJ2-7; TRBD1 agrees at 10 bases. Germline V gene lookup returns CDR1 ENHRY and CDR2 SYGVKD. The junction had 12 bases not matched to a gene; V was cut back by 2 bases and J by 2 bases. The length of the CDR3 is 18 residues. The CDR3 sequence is CAISEPGQGYRGPYEQYF. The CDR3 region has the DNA TGTGCCATCAGTGAGCCGGGACAGGGGTACAGAGGTCCCTACGAGCAGTACTTC.

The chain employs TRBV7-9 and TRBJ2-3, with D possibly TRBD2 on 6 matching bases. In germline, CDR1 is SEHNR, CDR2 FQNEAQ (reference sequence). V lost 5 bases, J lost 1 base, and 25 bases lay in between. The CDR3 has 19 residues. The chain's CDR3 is CASSPGVYMGGAGTDTQYF. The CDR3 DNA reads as TGTGCCAGCAGCCCCGGCGTATACATGGGCGGGGCAGGCACAGATACGCAGTATTTT.